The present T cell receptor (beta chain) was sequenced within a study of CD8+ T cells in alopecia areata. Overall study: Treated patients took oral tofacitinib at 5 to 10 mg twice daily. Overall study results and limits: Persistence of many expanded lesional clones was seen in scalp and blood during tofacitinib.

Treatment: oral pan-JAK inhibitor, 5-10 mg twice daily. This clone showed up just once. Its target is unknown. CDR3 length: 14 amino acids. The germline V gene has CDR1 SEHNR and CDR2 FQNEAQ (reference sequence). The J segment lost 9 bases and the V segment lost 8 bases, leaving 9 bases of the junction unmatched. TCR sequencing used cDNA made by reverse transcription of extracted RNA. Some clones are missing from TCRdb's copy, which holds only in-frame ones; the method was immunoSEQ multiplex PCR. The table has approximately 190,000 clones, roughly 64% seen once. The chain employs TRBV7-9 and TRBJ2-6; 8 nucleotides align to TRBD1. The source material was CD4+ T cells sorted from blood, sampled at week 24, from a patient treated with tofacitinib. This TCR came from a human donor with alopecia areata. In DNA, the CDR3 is TGTGCCAGCGAACCGAACAGGGGGAACAACGTCCTGACTTTC. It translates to CASEPNRGNNVLTF.